This T cell receptor beta chain was identified in a study of T-cell memory formation after mild COVID-19. Study-wide background: Across donors, TCR clusters were largely donor specific. Study-wide points: CD4+ contracting clones lay mainly in CM and EM, CD8+ ones in EMRA. Clones that contracted from day 15 to 85 had balanced CD4/CD8; later expanders were CD4+ biased.

This CDR3 has 14 residues. V gave up 7 bases and J gave up 7 bases, with 18 bases separating them. Remarks on this clonotype: Its antigen is undetermined.

Constant-segment primers served in 5'RACE that generated TCR alpha and TCR beta cDNA libraries bearing sample barcodes and UMIs. TCRdb fed the 5' RACE reads into MiXCR, producing one record per CDR3 protein. The table lists hundreds of thousands of distinct CDR3 sequences, around 17% of them singletons, with roughly a fifth in the top ten. The clonotype was recovered from a man younger than 35 who had mild COVID-19 (a few samples of this study predate the infection). Cell type and time point are not known. The V call is TRBV12-3 or TRBV12-4, the J call TRBJ2-3, with no clear D. Input material: PBMCs or a T cell subset sorted from them (not recorded which). CDR3 protein: CASIRTPGENTQYF. The CDR3, as DNA: TGTGCCAGCATTCGGACCCCTGGAGAGAATACGCAGTATTTT.